These T cell receptor beta chains were read from a single sample in a study of cytomegalovirus exposure and HLA in healthy donors. The protocol was immunoSEQ multiplex PCR, while the TCRdb copy is restricted to in-frame clones and leaves out a portion. The sample consists of approximately 240,000 clones, over 80% of them appearing once. The sample comprised PBMCs. These receptors were taken from a woman younger than 35 in good health and CMV-seronegative. The conserved cysteine and the conserved F or W are not part of the CDR3 here.

cdr3_aa v_call
ASSLIQRGQTEAF TRBV4-1
ASSLQGGGFANTEAF TRBV6-4
ASRGSSYEQY TRBV6-5
ATPDRDVNYGYT TRBV28
ASSITGNRYEQY TRBV19
ASSFLRVNTEAF TRBV5-1
ASSSQGIGNTIY TRBV27
AWSVSGGHTIY TRBV30
ATSRWANQPQH TRBV15
ASSRTGNGYT TRBV6-6
ASITGGLQETQY TRBV7-9
ASSVVGRTGELF TRBV9
ASSPGGPYGYT TRBV7-9
ASSLGRGWYTEAF TRBV28
ASSFGQGEDIQY TRBV5-8
ASGLDNSYEQY TRBV27
ASGLGQGRAEAF TRBV12-5
ASSPRSSGQETQY TRBV28
ASGWGRPQETQY TRBV12-5
ASSTSEDRGQGYT TRBV6-5
ASKRELAEADTQY TRBV7-2
ASSLGIRNYGYT TRBV28
ASSLGQGGTEAF TRBV6-5
ASSQGGLEGYNEQF TRBV4-2
ASSPTGSLTYEQY TRBV18
ASSLQKPGLAGVMYYNEQF TRBV5-1